The table lists the clone carrying this T cell receptor (beta chain) with a few counts. The investigators amplified TCR beta CDR3 regions from RNA transcripts. TCR CDR3 regions were first amplified by RT-PCR with HTBI primers. Using its own MiXCR run on the multiplex PCR reads, TCRdb lists one record per CDR3 protein. The repertoire holds 530,000 or so distinct CDR3 sequences, 15% to 20% seen once, with around 17% in the top ten. The data stem from a study of T cells in Graves' hyperthyroidism and ophthalmopathy. Germline-derived CDR1 and CDR2 are MGHRA and YSYEKL. V lost 1 base and J lost 5, with 8 bases in between. The CDR3 sequence is 13 residues long.

The sequenced sample consisted of blood. The V gene is TRBV4-1, the J gene TRBJ1-1; D not certain. The sequence was obtained from a young woman with Graves' ophthalmopathy. CDR3 nucleotides: TGCGCCAGCAGCCAAGGTAGGGTGACTGAAGCTTTCTTT. Its translation: CASSQGRVTEAFF.